Shown below are 8 T cell receptor beta chains from a single sample sequenced in a study of blood T cell repertoires in COVID-19 (dated by TCRdb to about 2020). The library was prepared using the immunoSEQ multiplex PCR assay. The table comes from immuneACCESS by way of TCRdb, which keeps in-frame sequences with V and J called. Part of the clones is missing from these tables; in studies checked, under half for an unresolved V gene and the rest for unknown reasons. The sample profile shows around 360,000 clones; 70% to 90% of them were found once. The ten top clones hold roughly a tenth of the sample. Sample: peripheral blood. The origin of the receptors is a woman aged 25 to 39 with COVID-19, enrolled during active disease.

The V and J genes are TRBV6-5 and TRBJ2-5; 11 nucleotides align to TRBD2. CDR1 and CDR2 (germline): MNHEY, SVGAGI. V was clipped by 7 bases and J by 9 bases; unmatched bases: 13. The CDR3 sequence is 15 residues long. CDR3 sequence reads: CASMPGLAVPGAQYF. The DNA for the CDR3 is TGTGCCAGCATGCCGGGACTAGCGGTTCCCGGGGCCCAGTACTTC.

The chain combines TRBV30 with TRBJ1-2, with 7 bases matching TRBD1. CDR3 size: 13 residues. V shed 2 bases, J shed 5 bases, and the junction held 5 bases outside the gene matches. The germline V gene has CDR1 GTSNPN and CDR2 SVGIG (reference sequence). CDR3 sequence: CAWSRDSFYGYTF. CDR3 DNA: TGTGCCTGGAGTAGGGACAGTTTTTATGGCTACACCTTC. Combining the CDR3 with reference TRBV30 and TRBJ1-2 gives the whole variable domain SQTIHQWPATLVQPVGSPLSLECTVEGTSNPNLYWYRQAAGRGLQLLFYSVGIGQISSEVPQNLSASRPQDRQFILSSKKLLLSDSGFYLCAWSRDSFYGYTFGSGTRLTVV.

V is TRBV12-3 or TRBV12-4 and J is TRBJ1-1; no reliable D call. This CDR3 is built from 12 residues. V was clipped by 5 bases and J by 5 bases, with 9 bases between them. CDR3 sequence (DNA): TGTGCCAGCAGTACCCTCCGGACTGAAGCTTTCTTT. As protein: CASSTLRTEAFF.

This chain uses TRBV6-5 with TRBJ2-1; 7 positions agree with TRBD2. The CDR3 has 13 residues. V shed 0 bases, J shed 9 bases, and the junction held 2 bases outside the gene matches. The germline V gene encodes CDR1 MNHEY and CDR2 SVGAGI. DNA for the CDR3: TGTGCCAGCAGTTACTCTGCGGGAGCTGAGCAGTTCTTC. This encodes CASSYSAGAEQFF.

The V and J genes are TRBV6-4 and TRBJ2-2, with 7 bases that match TRBD2. Looked up from germline, CDR1 is MRHNA and CDR2 is SNTAGT. The CDR3 loop spans 18 amino acids. V was pared by 5 bases and J by 1 base, with 13 bases of the junction left unmatched. CDR3 DNA: TGTGCCAGCAGTAGGAACCCGGCGGCTAGCGGGAACACCGGGGAGCTGTTTTTT. Translation gives CASSRNPAASGNTGELFF.

The sample holds a few counts of this clone. The chain carries TRBV4-1 and TRBJ2-7; 7 nucleotides line up with TRBD2. The CDR3 has 15 amino acids. Per germline, CDR1 MGHRA and CDR2 YSYEKL. Trimming took 0 bases from V and 3 from J; bases not matched to a gene: 5. CDR3 nucleotides: TGCGCCAGCAGCCAAGATGGAGGGAGGGTCTACGAGCAGTACTTC. This codes for CASSQDGGRVYEQYF.

The V gene is TRBV14, the J gene TRBJ1-3, with D possibly TRBD1 on 5 matching bases. The CDR3 loop spans 16 amino acids. V lost 2 bases and J lost 4, with 15 bases in between. Germline CDR1 SGHDN, CDR2 FVKESK. CDR3 sequence: CASSQLGHRPGNTIYF. DNA for the CDR3: TGTGCCAGCAGCCAATTAGGCCACAGGCCGGGAAACACCATATATTTT.

The chain uses TRBV4-3 and TRBJ2-1; possible D gene TRBD1, 6 bases. Germline assignment: CDR1 LGHNA and CDR2 YSLEER. Trimming left V 0 bases short and J 2 bases short, with 14 bases between. The CDR3 is 17 amino acids. The CDR3: CASSQEVIQGTYNEQFF. Here the CDR3 DNA reads TGCGCCAGCAGCCAAGAGGTGATACAGGGAACCTACAATGAGCAGTTCTTC.